In its sample, the clone carrying this T cell receptor beta chain was seen once. Its antigen remains unidentified. This entry is derived from a study of siplizumab effects on memory and regulatory T cells. Study-level points and caveats: The authors could not assign a naive or memory phenotype to roughly 75-97% of proliferating CD4+ or CD8+ clones. Treg-derived clones made up an average of about 73% of mappable alloreactive CD4+ clones with siplizumab and 25% to 30% in controls. Siplizumab significantly decreased alloreactive sequences from unstimulated CD4+ memory cells. Contribution to the alloresponse seemed major for naive T cells, which also seemed more diverse than memory cells.

The CDR3 is 14 amino acids. Deletions cut 2 bases from V and 0 bases from J, with 8 bases between. Germline-derived CDR1 and CDR2 are MDHEN and SYDVKM. Profiled with immunoSEQ multiplex PCR; TCRdb holds only in-frame clones, not every one. The table has about 85,000 clones, around 95% seen once. The chain links TRBV28 to TRBJ2-7; no firm D call. This receptor was taken from a human donor in good health. The specimen was CD8+ T cells sorted from blood. DNA for the CDR3: TGTGCCAGCAGTTTAGAAAAACCCTCCTACGAGCAGTACTTC. Its translation: CASSLEKPSYEQYF. Drawing the rest from reference TRBV28 and TRBJ2-7, the complete variable domain is DVKVTQSSRYLVKRTGEKVFLECVQDMDHENMFWYRQDPGLGLRLIYFSYDVKMKEKGDIPEGYSVSREKKERFSLILESASTNQTSMYLCASSLEKPSYEQYFGPGTRLTVT.